Listed here are 30 T cell receptor beta chains from one sample, sequenced in a study of Ad26.COV2.S vaccination and SARS-CoV-2 variants. Sample treatment: 15 to 20 received Ad26.COV2.S at low or high dose, single or two shots; roughly five received placebo; per-sample allocation not given. The samples were gathered on day 63 after the first injection of vaccine or placebo. Clones were read by immunoSEQ multiplex PCR, and TCRdb kept only the in-frame ones, dropping some. The repertoire holds around 450,000 clones, with roughly 87% as singletons. The material was peripheral blood, obtained in a trial of Ad26.COV2.S vaccine versus placebo. The receptors originated from a person between 18 and 65 years old who received the Ad26.COV2.S COVID-19 vaccine or a placebo.

The chain uses TRBV3-1 (or the pseudogene TRBV3-2) and TRBJ2-1; possibly TRBD2 for D (6 bases). Germline CDR1 LGHDT, CDR2 YNNKEL (reference sequence). The CDR3 sequence is 13 residues long. Between the trimmed V and J ends, which lost 3 bases and 9 bases, there was a span of 12 bases. The CDR3 nucleotides are TGTGCCAGCAGCCAGCTGGAGGGGATTGAGCAGTTCTTC. Translated: CASSQLEGIEQFF.

This chain joins TRBV5-6 and TRBJ2-5; TRBD2 aligns across 9 bases. This CDR3 is 15 amino acids long. V trimming: 6 bases; J trimming: 7 bases; junction bases outside the gene matches: 13. Germline V lookup: CDR1 SGHDT, CDR2 YYEEEE. The DNA for the CDR3 is TGTGCCAGCACCCCAGCGGGAGGTGGGCGGGGGACCCAGTACTTC. This encodes CASTPAGGGRGTQYF.

This sequence joins TRBV28 and TRBJ2-7, with D possibly being TRBD2 (6 bases). The CDR3 runs to 15 residues. Germline V gene lookup returns CDR1 MDHEN and CDR2 SYDVKM. Trimming left V 2 bases short and J 1 base short, with 12 bases between. CDR3 nucleotide sequence: TGTGCCAGCAGTTTAGGGACTCCCCTTTCCTACGAGCAGTACTTC. As protein: CASSLGTPLSYEQYF.

The J gene is TRBJ1-1, the V gene TRBV30; possibly TRBD1 for D (5 bases). In germline, CDR1 is GTSNPN, CDR2 SVGIG (reference sequence). V gave up 3 bases and J gave up 8 bases, with 16 bases separating them. CDR3 length: 13 residues. The CDR3 protein is CAWSAETEIEAFF. The CDR3 DNA reads as TGTGCCTGGAGCGCAGAGACAGAGATCGAAGCTTTCTTT.

V gene TRBV9 combines with J gene TRBJ2-1; D gene ambiguous. This CDR3 contains 15 residues. Germline CDR1 reads SGDLS; CDR2 reads YYNGEE. Trimming took off 3 bases at V and 4 bases at J, with 14 bases between the two ends. The CDR3 spells CASSAEGLQYNEQFF. CDR3 DNA: TGTGCCAGCAGCGCGGAAGGGCTACAATACAATGAGCAGTTCTTC.

V and J are TRBV7-2 and TRBJ2-7; 12 bases are shared with TRBD2. Germline CDR1 reads SGHTA; CDR2 reads FQGNSA. The trim removed 5 bases at V and 4 bases at J, leaving 18 bases unmatched. There are 19 residues in the CDR3. The CDR3 coding sequence is TGTGCCAGCAGCCAATTAGCCCCAAGACTAGCGGGAGTTCGGTACGAGCAGTACTTC. This sequence encodes CASSQLAPRLAGVRYEQYF.

This sequence joins TRBV7-9 and TRBJ1-1; a possible D gene is TRBD1 (5 bases). V lost 1 base to trimming and J lost 1 base, with 7 bases between them. Germline lookup yields CDR1 SEHNR and CDR2 FQNEAQ (reference sequence). CDR3 length equals 14 residues. The CDR3 here is CASSLGQPNTEAFF. The CDR3 coding sequence is TGTGCCAGCAGCTTAGGACAGCCGAACACTGAAGCTTTCTTT.

V usage is TRBV9 and J usage is TRBJ2-2, with 10 positions matching TRBD2. Germline trimming cut 0 bases from V and 5 bases from J; bases unmatched to any gene: 10. CDR1 is SGDLS, CDR2 YYNGEE, per germline. CDR3 length equals 18 residues. The CDR3 coding sequence is TGTGCCAGCAGCGTAGGACCTAGCGGGAGTCAGAGAACCGGGGAGCTGTTTTTT. Amino acid sequence: CASSVGPSGSQRTGELFF.

The chain employs TRBV5-1 and TRBJ2-3, with 9 bases that match TRBD2. The trim removed 5 bases at V and 4 bases at J, leaving 5 bases unmatched. Germline V gives CDR1 SGHRS, CDR2 YFSETQ. CDR3 length: 14 amino acids. In DNA form, the CDR3 reads TGCGCCAGCAGTGTAGCGGGAGAACCAGATACGCAGTATTTT. Translating gives CASSVAGEPDTQYF.

The chain links TRBV28 to TRBJ2-7; perhaps TRBD2 as D (5 bases). The CDR3 consists of 15 residues. V gave up 5 bases and J gave up 4 bases, with 18 bases separating them. Germline assignment: CDR1 MDHEN and CDR2 SYDVKM. CDR3 sequence reads: CASSTLGPRGYEQYF. In DNA form, the CDR3 reads TGTGCCAGCAGTACGTTAGGTCCACGGGGATACGAGCAGTACTTC.

The gene calls are TRBV28 and TRBJ1-3, with 12 nucleotides matching TRBD1. The germline CDR1 and CDR2 sequences are MDHEN and SYDVKM. The length of the CDR3 is 15 residues. V gave up 5 bases and J gave up 5 bases; unmatched junction bases: 4. The CDR3 is CASSPGQGARNTIYF. In nucleotides, the CDR3 is TGTGCCAGCAGTCCGGGACAGGGGGCGAGAAACACCATATATTTT.

This chain links TRBV7-2 with TRBJ1-2; the D gene is possibly TRBD1 (5 bases). This CDR3 comprises 17 residues. From germline, CDR1 is SGHTA and CDR2 FQGNSA. Trimming removed 6 bases from V and 4 bases from J, with 24 bases in between. The CDR3 spells CASSHYGAGISGYGYTF. CDR3 coding DNA: TGTGCCAGCAGTCACTATGGGGCCGGGATTAGCGGCTATGGCTACACCTTC.

The rearrangement joins TRBV6-6 to TRBJ1-1; the D gene is possibly TRBD1 (5 bases). This CDR3 contains 13 residues. The ends were cut back, 2 bases at V and 10 bases at J, with 14 bases in the middle. Germline CDR1 and CDR2: MNHNY and SVGAGI (reference sequence). In nucleotides, the CDR3 is TGTGCCAGCAGTTACCGCGGAGGGGAAGTAGCTTTCTTT. Amino acids: CASSYRGGEVAFF.

The chain links TRBV4-2 to TRBJ2-1; 7 bases line up with TRBD2. The CDR3 is 16 residues long. V dropped 1 base and J dropped 6; count of bases not matched to a gene: 9. Germline CDR1 LGHNA, CDR2 YNFKEQ. In DNA form, the CDR3 reads TGTGCCAGCAGCCAAGGCGGGGGAGGTCCTCTCAATGAGCAGTTCTTC. Encoded protein: CASSQGGGGPLNEQFF.

The DNA for the CDR3 is TGTGCCAGCAGCTTAAATAGGGCAGCGAGGCGTACGACCAAAAACATTCAGTACTTC. It encodes CASSLNRAARRTTKNIQYF. The gene calls are TRBV7-9 and TRBJ2-4; no definite D call. V lost 2 bases and J 2 bases, leaving 22 bases between the germline ends. This CDR3 spans 19 amino acids. Germline loops: CDR1 SEHNR, CDR2 FQNEAQ (reference sequence).

CDR3 in DNA: TGTGCCAGCAGTTTTTACGGGACTAGCGGGGAAGGGAGGTTGACAGATACGCAGTATTTT. Translation: CASSFYGTSGEGRLTDTQYF. J is TRBJ2-3 and V is TRBV27; 13 nucleotides match TRBD2. CDR1 is MNHEY, CDR2 SMNVEV, per germline (reference sequence). The trim removed 3 bases at V and 3 bases at J, leaving 15 bases unmatched. The CDR3 has 20 amino acids.

The J gene is TRBJ1-5, the V gene TRBV18; D possibly corresponds to TRBD1 (5 bases). Trimming removed 3 bases from V and 0 bases from J, with 9 bases in between. Per germline, CDR1 KGHSH and CDR2 LQKENI. The CDR3 consists of 15 residues. This CDR3 is CASSPGRNSNQPQHF. CDR3 in DNA: TGTGCCAGCTCACCGGGACGGAATAGCAATCAGCCCCAGCATTTT.

The DNA for the CDR3 is TGTGCCAGCAGCTTAAGGGGGATCTACACAGATACGCAGTATTTT. It specifies CASSLRGIYTDTQYF. The V and J genes are TRBV7-3 and TRBJ2-3; the D gene could be TRBD1 or TRBD2 (5 bases each). Germline lookup yields CDR1 SGHTA and CDR2 FQGTGA. The CDR3 is 15 amino acids. V dropped 1 base and J dropped 2 bases, with 10 bases sitting between them. Together with reference TRBV7-3 and TRBJ2-3, the CDR3 gives the full variable domain: GAGVSQTPSNKVTEKGKYVELRCDPISGHTALYWYRQSLGQGPEFLIYFQGTGAADDSGLPNDRFFAVRPEGSVSTLKIQRTERGDSAVYLCASSLRGIYTDTQYFGPGTRLTVL.

The chain links TRBV27 to TRBJ1-5, with D unresolved. Germline V gene lookup returns CDR1 MNHEY and CDR2 SMNVEV (reference sequence). V was pared by 0 bases and J by 5 bases, with 5 bases between. The CDR3 runs 13 residues. The CDR3 region has the DNA TGTGCCAGCAGTTTATCCCGTGATCAGCCCCAGCATTTT. This codes for CASSLSRDQPQHF.

The chain links TRBV2 to TRBJ1-2, with D possibly matching TRBD1 (5 bases). The CDR3 totals 13 residues. Per the germline V gene, CDR1 is SNHLY and CDR2 is FYNNEI. Trimming left V 4 bases short and J 4 bases short, with 10 bases between. This chain's CDR3 is CASSGTSGYGYTF. The CDR3 bases are TGTGCCAGCAGTGGGACATCTGGCTATGGCTACACCTTC.

The chain couples TRBV7-3 to TRBJ2-3, with D unclear. CDR1 and CDR2 (germline): SGHTA, FQGTGA. Trimming shortened V by 5 bases and J by 2 bases, and 11 bases separated the two germline ends. The CDR3 has 14 residues. This chain's CDR3 is CASSPSASTDTQYF. Here the CDR3 DNA reads TGTGCCAGCAGCCCCTCGGCCTCCACAGATACGCAGTATTTT.

The chain employs TRBV28 and TRBJ2-1; D ambiguous. The CDR3 runs 12 residues. V gave up 3 bases and J gave up 7 bases, with 7 bases separating them. In germline, CDR1 is MDHEN, CDR2 SYDVKM. Here the CDR3 reads CASSFLGNEQFF. CDR3 bases: TGTGCCAGCAGTTTTCTGGGGAATGAGCAGTTCTTC.

The genes are TRBV6-6 and TRBJ1-3, with 8 bases fitting TRBD1. CDR1 and CDR2 (germline): MNHNY, SVGAGI (reference sequence). This CDR3 is 16 amino acids long. The V segment lost 10 bases and the J segment 3 bases; nucleotides outside the gene matches: 14. Here the CDR3 DNA reads TGTGCCACCGCCTTTGTGGCAGGGGGCATTGGAAACACCATATATTTT. This codes for CATAFVAGGIGNTIYF.

The chain links TRBV11-2 to TRBJ2-5; TRBD2 is a possible D gene (6 bases). CDR1 and CDR2 from the germline V gene are SGHAT and FQNNGV. V was pared by 1 base and J by 5 bases, with 8 bases between. The CDR3 runs 13 residues. The CDR3 nucleotides are TGTGCCAGCAGCTTAGCTGGGAGGGAGACCCAGTACTTC. Its protein is CASSLAGRETQYF.

The V and J genes are TRBV5-1 and TRBJ2-7, with D possibly matching TRBD1 (5 bases). CDR3 length: 14 residues. Trimming pared 0 bases from V and 6 bases from J, leaving 13 bases between. Per germline, CDR1 SGHRS and CDR2 YFSETQ. The CDR3, as DNA: TGCGCCAGCAGCTTGGACGAAATCCAGGGCGAGCAGTACTTC. It translates to CASSLDEIQGEQYF.

Of note for this clone: Other DNA sequences of this sample code for an identical CDR3. V gene TRBV5-4 combines with J gene TRBJ2-5, with 7 bases matching TRBD2. Trimming removed 0 bases from V and 5 bases from J; junction bases left unmatched: 1. Germline values: CDR1 SGHNT, CDR2 YYREEE (reference sequence). The CDR3 contains 13 residues. CDR3 nucleotides: TGTGCCAGCAGCTTGGTGGGGGGGGAGACCCAGTACTTC. Amino acid sequence: CASSLVGGETQYF.

The rearrangement joins TRBV15 to TRBJ1-2, with D unclear. The CDR3 is 16 residues long. Germline assignment: CDR1 LNHNV and CDR2 YYDKDF (reference sequence). V dropped 3 bases and J dropped 4 bases, with 18 bases sitting between them. CDR3: CATSRGNAGFSYGYTF. The CDR3 nucleotides are TGTGCCACCAGCAGGGGAAATGCAGGATTTAGCTATGGCTACACCTTC.

The chain employs TRBV3-1 (or the pseudogene TRBV3-2) and TRBJ1-3, with D unclear. With 1 base removed from V and 0 bases from J, the gap between germline ends came to 7 bases. This CDR3 is built from 15 residues. Germline lookup yields CDR1 LGHDT and CDR2 YNNKEL (reference sequence). Here the CDR3 reads CASSQVGSSGNTIYF. The CDR3 bases are TGTGCCAGCAGCCAAGTCGGGAGCTCTGGAAACACCATATATTTT.

This chain links TRBV19 with TRBJ1-5; D is undetermined. This CDR3 is built from 16 residues. V lost 1 base and J lost 0, with 10 bases in between. Germline loops: CDR1 LNHDA, CDR2 SQIVND (reference sequence). The CDR3 sequence: CASSIGVQNSNQPQHF. The CDR3 nucleotides are TGTGCCAGTAGTATAGGAGTCCAGAATAGCAATCAGCCCCAGCATTTT.

This chain connects TRBV6-6 to TRBJ2-4; the match to TRBD1 covers 7 bases. The germline gives CDR1 MNHNY, CDR2 SVGAGI (reference sequence). The CDR3 is 16 amino acids. V was clipped by 4 bases and J by 0 bases; unmatched bases: 6. The CDR3 DNA reads TGTGCCAGCAGTTCTAGGGGGCGGTTAGCCAAAAACATTCAGTACTTC. This sequence encodes CASSSRGRLAKNIQYF.